This T cell receptor (beta chain) appears in the sequencing data of a study of TIL therapy for anti-PD-1-resistant metastatic lung cancer. For the study at large: Median patient age was 54, ranging roughly 38-75 years.

Details on this clone: What it binds is unknown.

Germline V gene data show CDR1 as DFQATT and CDR2 as SNEGSKA (reference sequence). The CDR3 runs to 16 residues. J gave up 0 bases and V 3 bases, and 8 bases lay outside the gene matches. The libraries were made with immunoSEQ v3. Only in-frame clones appear in the TCRdb table, and some are missing; sequencing was by immunoSEQ multiplex PCR. The sample carries roughly 92,000 clones, 65% recorded once. General study findings and limits: The cohort had more treatment-naive, never-smoker and oncogene-addicted patients than typical. Compared with baseline intratumoral T cells, expanded TIL cultures were more clonal and less diverse (around 5.7% vs 31%). Many TIL product clones were absent from baseline tumor, suggesting clonal contraction.

Time point described: pre-treatment sample, taken before nivolumab and TIL therapy. Tumor tissue came from excised metastases, mostly pleural nodules or supraclavicular lymph nodes. This sample comprised tumor tissue, obtained at baseline. This sequence joins TRBV20-1 and TRBJ2-1; TRBD2 matches at 7 bases. This TCR came from a person aged 30 to 80 with non-small cell lung cancer. This CDR3 is CSASYSGGSSYNEQFF. DNA for the CDR3: TGCAGTGCTAGTTATTCGGGCGGGAGCTCCTACAATGAGCAGTTCTTC.